This T cell receptor beta chain was observed in a study of OX40 agonist ivuxolimab in advanced cancers. Study-level background: At doses from 0.01 to 10 mg/kg, patients were given intravenous ivuxolimab every 2 weeks. Every patient in dose escalation had hepatocellular carcinoma, melanoma, renal cell or head and neck cancer. General study points: At 0.1 to 3.0 mg/kg, CD4+ and CD8+ blood T cells expanded clonally by week 6.

Produced via immunoSEQ multiplex PCR; TCRdb's table is partial and in-frame only. This repertoire shows roughly 89,000 clones, about 86% found once; its top ten account for roughly 6%. Trimming cost V 1 base and J 2 bases, with 5 bases left between them. Per the germline V gene, CDR1 is SNHLY and CDR2 is FYNNEI. This CDR3 has 13 residues. Remarks on this clone: Its antigen is not identified.

This sample comprised CD4+ or CD8+ T cells sorted from blood, obtained in a trial of the OX40 agonist ivuxolimab. The chain uses TRBV2 and TRBJ1-1; D is unresolved. The source is an adult with an advanced solid tumor such as melanoma, head and neck, liver or kidney cancer. The CDR3 loop reads CASSEDYNTEAFF. CDR3 nucleotide sequence: TGTGCCAGCAGTGAAGATTACAACACTGAAGCTTTCTTT.